A selection of T cell receptor beta chains follows, all from one sample in a study of radiotherapy plus CTLA-4 blockade in lung cancer. Profiling relied on immunoSEQ multiplex PCR, and the TCRdb table lists in-frame clones only, not all of them. Of around 110,000 clones listed, approximately 90% are singletons. The sequencing used peripheral blood, collected from a patient treated with radiotherapy plus ipilimumab. The receptors were sampled from a human donor with non-small cell lung cancer that progressed on radiotherapy plus ipilimumab. CDR3s include the opening cysteine and the closing phenylalanine or tryptophan. D genes are given only for firm matches. Size tells how often a clone was seen (once, few, many) or the class of an expanded clone, and some rows leave it out.

J gene: TRBJ1-4; clone size: NA; V gene: TRBV7-6; D gene: NA; CDR3 DNA: TGTGCCAGCAGCCCGCGGACCGGAATTAATGAAAAACTGTTTTTT; CDR3 protein: CASSPRTGINEKLFF
J gene: TRBJ1-2; clone size: NA; V gene: TRBV5-1; D gene: TRBD1; CDR3 DNA: TGCGCCAGCAGCTCGGGACAGGGAAGTGGCTACACCTTC; CDR3 protein: CASSSGQGSGYTF
J gene: TRBJ2-3; clone size: NA; V gene: TRBV7-8; D gene: TRBD2; CDR3 DNA: TGTGCCAGCAGCTTAAGAGGACTAGACAGCACAGATACGCAGTATTTT; CDR3 protein: CASSLRGLDSTDTQYF
J gene: TRBJ2-6; clone size: NA; V gene: TRBV7-8; D gene: NA; CDR3 DNA: TGTGCCAGCAGCTCCCACGGACGCAACTCTGCGGCCAACGTCCTGACTTTC; CDR3 protein: CASSSHGRNSAANVLTF
J gene: TRBJ1-5; clone size: NA; V gene: TRBV19; D gene: NA; CDR3 DNA: TGTGCCAGCGATAACCGACCCCCCCCTTATCAGCCCCAGCATTTT; CDR3 protein: CASDNRPPPYQPQHF
J gene: TRBJ2-2; clone size: NA; V gene: TRBV30; D gene: TRBD2; CDR3 DNA: TGTAGTGTCCAGGGAGGGGCCGGGGAGCTGTTTTTT; CDR3 protein: CSVQGGAGELFF
J gene: TRBJ1-5; clone size: NA; V gene: TRBV27; D gene: TRBD1; CDR3 DNA: TGTGCCAGCAGTCTCGGGACAGGGGCTCAGCCCCAGCATTTT; CDR3 protein: CASSLGTGAQPQHF
J gene: TRBJ1-2; clone size: NA; V gene: TRBV30; D gene: TRBD1; CDR3 DNA: TGTGCCTGGAGTGTTCCTCGGGCAGGGGGAGGGGGCTACACCTTC; CDR3 protein: CAWSVPRAGGGGYTF
J gene: TRBJ1-1; clone size: NA; V gene: TRBV15; D gene: NA; CDR3 DNA: TGTGCCACCAGCAGAGGCACCAACTCAGGAGGCCCCGTTACTGAAGCTTTCTTT; CDR3 protein: CATSRGTNSGGPVTEAFF
J gene: TRBJ2-5; clone size: NA; V gene: TRBV13; D gene: TRBD2; CDR3 DNA: TGTGCCAGCAGTTCTTTCAGCGGGAACCAAGAGACCCAGTACTTC; CDR3 protein: CASSSFSGNQETQYF
J gene: TRBJ2-7; clone size: NA; V gene: TRBV5-1; D gene: TRBD1; CDR3 DNA: TGCGCCAGCAGCGAGGTAGGGACAGACTACGAGCAGTACTTC; CDR3 protein: CASSEVGTDYEQYF
J gene: TRBJ1-1; clone size: NA; V gene: TRBV27; D gene: TRBD1; CDR3 DNA: TGTGCCAGCAGTCAGACTGGGACAGGGCTGAACACTGAAGCTTTCTTT; CDR3 protein: CASSQTGTGLNTEAFF
J gene: TRBJ1-2; clone size: once; V gene: TRBV12-5; D gene: TRBD1; CDR3 DNA: TGTGCTAGTGGTTTCCCCGGGGACAGGGCTTATGGCTACACCTTC; CDR3 protein: CASGFPGDRAYGYTF
J gene: TRBJ1-1; clone size: NA; V gene: TRBV5-4; D gene: NA; CDR3 DNA: TGTGCCGGCGGCACTGAAGCTTTCTTT; CDR3 protein: CAGGTEAFF
J gene: TRBJ2-1; clone size: NA; V gene: TRBV6-5; D gene: NA; CDR3 DNA: TGTGCCAGCAGTTTACCTGGGGGGAATGAGCAGTTCTTC; CDR3 protein: CASSLPGGNEQFF
J gene: TRBJ2-7; clone size: NA; V gene: TRBV2; D gene: NA; CDR3 DNA: TGTGCCAGCAGTTACCGCAGGGGACTCGCCTACGAGCAGTACTTC; CDR3 protein: CASSYRRGLAYEQYF
J gene: TRBJ2-2; clone size: NA; V gene: TRBV14; D gene: NA; CDR3 DNA: TGTGCCAGCAGCCAAGAAGGGGCTAAGTTCTATAGGACCGGGGAGCTGTTTTTT; CDR3 protein: CASSQEGAKFYRTGELFF
J gene: TRBJ2-2; clone size: NA; V gene: TRBV2; D gene: NA; CDR3 DNA: TGTGCCAGCCGAGTTATCGGGGAGCTGTTTTTT; CDR3 protein: CASRVIGELFF
J gene: TRBJ1-3; clone size: NA; V gene: TRBV4-1; D gene: NA; CDR3 DNA: TGCGCCAGCAGCCAAGTTGAGGGGCGGGGGGACACCATATATTTT; CDR3 protein: CASSQVEGRGDTIYF
J gene: TRBJ2-5; clone size: NA; V gene: TRBV5-1; D gene: TRBD2; CDR3 DNA: TGCGCCAGCAGCCCCGGGACTAGCGGGAGGCTGGTGGTGGGTATTCAAGAGACCCAGTACTTC; CDR3 protein: CASSPGTSGRLVVGIQETQYF
J gene: TRBJ2-7; clone size: NA; V gene: TRBV28; D gene: TRBD1; CDR3 DNA: TGTGCCAGCAGTTTTATCGGAAGGGAAGGCAGGGGGTACGAGCAGTACTTC; CDR3 protein: CASSFIGREGRGYEQYF
J gene: TRBJ2-2; clone size: NA; V gene: TRBV7-2; D gene: TRBD2; CDR3 DNA: TGTGCCAGCAGCAATTGGGGAGGGTATACCGGGGAGCTGTTTTTT; CDR3 protein: CASSNWGGYTGELFF
J gene: TRBJ2-7; clone size: few; V gene: TRBV19; D gene: NA; CDR3 DNA: TGTGCCACAACCGATAGCGGTGGAGACTACGAGCAGTACTTC; CDR3 protein: CATTDSGGDYEQYF
J gene: TRBJ2-2; clone size: NA; V gene: TRBV4-2; D gene: NA; CDR3 DNA: TGTGCCAGCAGCCAAGATCGGCTAGCAGCGAACACCGGGGAGCTGTTTTTT; CDR3 protein: CASSQDRLAANTGELFF
J gene: TRBJ2-1; clone size: NA; V gene: TRBV25-1; D gene: NA; CDR3 DNA: TGTGCCAGCAGTGCCTACAATGAGCAGTTCTTC; CDR3 protein: CASSAYNEQFF
J gene: TRBJ1-2; clone size: NA; V gene: TRBV5-1; D gene: TRBD1; CDR3 DNA: TGCGCCAGCAGCGATCAACCGGGACAGGGCTACACCTTC; CDR3 protein: CASSDQPGQGYTF
J gene: TRBJ2-7; clone size: NA; V gene: TRBV20-1; D gene: NA; CDR3 DNA: TGCAGTGCTAGCAGGGTGGACGAGCAGTACTTC; CDR3 protein: CSASRVDEQYF
J gene: TRBJ2-1; clone size: NA; V gene: TRBV7-6; D gene: NA; CDR3 DNA: TGTGCCAGCAGCTTGTCCGGGCTCAAGACCTACAATGAGCAGTTCTTC; CDR3 protein: CASSLSGLKTYNEQFF
J gene: TRBJ2-6; clone size: NA; V gene: TRBV2; D gene: NA; CDR3 DNA: TGTGCCAGCACCCTTTCTGGGGCCAACGTCCTGACTTTC; CDR3 protein: CASTLSGANVLTF
J gene: TRBJ1-4; clone size: NA; V gene: TRBV2; D gene: NA; CDR3 DNA: TGTGCCAGCAGACAGAGAAATGAAAAACTATTTTTT; CDR3 protein: CASRQRNEKLFF
J gene: TRBJ2-7; clone size: NA; V gene: TRBV5-4; D gene: TRBD1; CDR3 DNA: TGTGCCAGCAGCTTGACCGGGACAGGGAGAGAGCAGTACTTC; CDR3 protein: CASSLTGTGREQYF
J gene: TRBJ2-3; clone size: once; V gene: TRBV14; D gene: NA; CDR3 DNA: TGTGCCAGCAGCCACCTCTTAGATACGCAGTATTTT; CDR3 protein: CASSHLLDTQYF
J gene: TRBJ2-7; clone size: NA; V gene: TRBV29-1; D gene: TRBD2; CDR3 DNA: TGCAGCGTCGAGGGACTAGCGGGAGCCCCCGTCGAGCAGTACTTC; CDR3 protein: CSVEGLAGAPVEQYF
J gene: TRBJ1-2; clone size: once; V gene: TRBV6-4; D gene: NA; CDR3 DNA: TGTGCCAGCAGTGACGGGGTAGGCGGCTATGGCTACACCTTC; CDR3 protein: CASSDGVGGYGYTF
J gene: TRBJ1-2; clone size: NA; V gene: TRBV9; D gene: NA; CDR3 DNA: TGTGCCAGCACGGGTCCCGCTAACTATGGCTACACCTTC; CDR3 protein: CASTGPANYGYTF
J gene: TRBJ1-1; clone size: NA; V gene: TRBV7-6; D gene: NA; CDR3 DNA: TGTGCCAGCAGCTTAGGGGTAGGGGGATCGGGCATGAACACTGAAGCTTTCTTT; CDR3 protein: CASSLGVGGSGMNTEAFF
J gene: TRBJ2-7; clone size: NA; V gene: TRBV4-1; D gene: TRBD1; CDR3 DNA: TGCGCCAGCAAGGGAAGTGGGCAGGGGGCTTACGAGCAGTACTTC; CDR3 protein: CASKGSGQGAYEQYF
J gene: TRBJ1-3; clone size: NA; V gene: TRBV2; D gene: NA; CDR3 DNA: TGTGCCAGCAGTGAGGGTTCGGTCACGCTCTCTGGAAACACCATATATTTT; CDR3 protein: CASSEGSVTLSGNTIYF
J gene: TRBJ2-2; clone size: NA; V gene: TRBV4-2; D gene: TRBD2; CDR3 DNA: TGTGCCAGCAGCCAAGAAAAAGGACTAGCGGGAGAGACCGGGGAGCTGTTTTTT; CDR3 protein: CASSQEKGLAGETGELFF
J gene: TRBJ2-3; clone size: once; V gene: TRBV6-6; D gene: TRBD2; CDR3 DNA: TGTGCCAGCGGCACCCGACTAGCGGGAGCCACAGATACGCAGTATTTT; CDR3 protein: CASGTRLAGATDTQYF